A selection of T cell receptor beta chains follows, all from one sample in a study of T cell responses to AZD1222 COVID-19 vaccine. The method was immunoSEQ multiplex PCR; TCRdb's version includes in-frame clones alone and lacks a portion of them. The sample includes around 100,000 clones, roughly 80% seen only once; the top ten take roughly 9.9%. The sequencing used peripheral blood, collected on day 0 of AZD1222 vaccination. The receptors derive from an adult in good health. Each CDR3 is given with its conserved first and last residue.

j_call v_call cdr3_aa
TRBJ2-1 TRBV6-2/TRBV6-3 CASSRLKGQGMNEQFF
TRBJ1-6 TRBV9 CASSTFRDRGSPLHF
TRBJ1-2 TRBV11-2 CASSLAGSFGGYTF
TRBJ2-6 TRBV11-2 CASSPGGQDPLSGANVLTF
TRBJ1-2 TRBV3-1/TRBV3-2 CASSPQGNYGYTF
TRBJ1-3 TRBV7-2 CASSPGQGTGNTIYF
TRBJ1-2 TRBV5-1 CASNPVGSNYGYTF
TRBJ2-2 TRBV19 CASTGQGTGELFF
TRBJ1-2 TRBV6-5 CASSYMSPDYGYTF
TRBJ1-2 TRBV18 CASSSFPGQGVGRDYGYTF
TRBJ1-5 TRBV5-1 CASSDGQGNQPQHF
TRBJ2-3 TRBV28 CASSLRRGATDTQYF
TRBJ1-3 TRBV6-5 CASYPGHSGNTIYF
TRBJ1-6 TRBV7-2 CAGHTGAANSPLHF
TRBJ1-1 TRBV14 CASSQDFDRREAFF
TRBJ2-3 TRBV25-1 CASNLGGPADTQYF
TRBJ1-4 TRBV3-1/TRBV3-2 CASSQSPVGVSEKLFF
TRBJ2-5 TRBV10-2 CASSREETQYF
TRBJ1-2 TRBV16 CASSQGQGPGTF
TRBJ2-5 TRBV10-3 CATTTSLNGEETQYF
TRBJ2-7 TRBV18 CASSPPGTGKGYEQYF
TRBJ1-1 TRBV4-1 CASSLNTKRPEAFF
TRBJ1-2 TRBV30 CAWTRGLGYTF
TRBJ2-5 TRBV9 CASSVEVGGQETQYF
TRBJ2-7 TRBV11-2 CASSLSRGSYEQYF
TRBJ2-5 TRBV3-1/TRBV3-2 CASSPTGGGETQYF
TRBJ1-2 TRBV5-4 CASSSGQTYGYTF
TRBJ2-7 TRBV6-2/TRBV6-3 CASSYSWETGEFYEQYF
TRBJ2-2 TRBV11-2 CASSFDGNTGELFF
TRBJ2-2 TRBV28 CASSPSRTGDTGELFF
TRBJ1-4 TRBV5-1 CASSQAGTGSEKLFF
TRBJ1-5 TRBV19 CASSIEGSSQPQHF
TRBJ2-4 TRBV4-1 CASSLGLKTRNIQYF
TRBJ1-1 TRBV30 CAWSLGRWTEAFF
TRBJ1-1 TRBV30 CAWERRMNTEAFF
TRBJ1-5 TRBV30 CAWSSQGNQPQHF
TRBJ2-7 TRBV5-1 CASSPVVGGSEQYF
TRBJ1-4 TRBV11-2 CASSFGQGPEKLFF
TRBJ2-2 TRBV5-1 CASSPDGVTGELFF
TRBJ2-1 TRBV29-1 CSVSGGTYNEQFF
TRBJ2-1 TRBV7-9 CASSLPPRLAGYNNEQFF
TRBJ1-5 TRBV19 CASSIGRRYSNQPQHF
TRBJ1-2 TRBV3-1/TRBV3-2 CASSQNLRDSFYGYTF
TRBJ2-1 TRBV6-1 CASSEQTAYNEQFF
TRBJ2-1 TRBV5-1 CASSLSFAGGYNEQFF
TRBJ1-6 TRBV28 CASSNENSPLHF
TRBJ1-2 TRBV19 CASSIGEFLYTF
TRBJ1-1 TRBV4-3 CASSQRASRATEAFF
TRBJ2-7 TRBV24-1 CATSGGTGLYEQYF
TRBJ1-2 TRBV6-5 CASSGPFYGYTF